This TCR beta chain originates from a study of identical twins. Study-level results: Monozygotic twin pairs showed more out-of-frame TCR alpha sharing than models estimated.

This clonotype has just a few counts. Its matching antigen is unknown. A universal primer site was added by template switching, and unique molecular identifiers were carried by the cDNA. TCRdb analysed the 5' RACE reads with MiXCR anew, one entry per CDR3 protein. In the table there are some 330,000 distinct CDR3 sequences, about 10% of which are singletons. The CDR3 loop spans 14 amino acids. In germline, CDR1 is SEHNR, CDR2 FQNEAQ (reference sequence). The V and J ends lost 6 bases and 2 bases respectively, with 14 bases between them. This sequence joins TRBV7-9 and TRBJ2-7, with D perhaps TRBD1 (6 bases). The clonotype was recovered from a woman aged 45-60 years in good health. Sequenced: naive T cells sorted from blood. The CDR3 protein is CASRPRDNPYEQYF. CDR3 DNA sequence: TGTGCCAGCAGACCTAGGGACAATCCCTACGAGCAGTACTTC.